This paragraph reports one T cell receptor (beta chain). Its antigen is unknown. The sample belongs to a study of response to subunit inactivated influenza vaccine. Study-wide results and limits: Researchers suggested that each seasonal influenza vaccination recruits few new T cells.

MiXCR, applied by TCRdb to the RT-PCR reads, yields one record per CDR3 protein. The sample lists over 750,000 distinct CDR3 sequences, about 20% occurring once. V shed 2 bases, J shed 4 bases, and the junction held 5 bases outside the gene matches. Germline CDR1 reads DFQATT; CDR2 reads SNEGSKA (reference sequence). The length of the CDR3 is 15 residues. Here the sequenced sample was PBMCs from blood, taken 4 to 6 days after vaccination. The sequence was obtained from a man aged 45-65 years who received an inactivated influenza vaccine. The rearrangement uses TRBV20-1 and TRBJ2-1, with 10 bases fitting TRBD2. Written as DNA, the CDR3 is TGCAGTGCTAGAAGGACTAGCGGACCATACAATGAGCAGTTCTTC. As protein: CSARRTSGPYNEQFF.